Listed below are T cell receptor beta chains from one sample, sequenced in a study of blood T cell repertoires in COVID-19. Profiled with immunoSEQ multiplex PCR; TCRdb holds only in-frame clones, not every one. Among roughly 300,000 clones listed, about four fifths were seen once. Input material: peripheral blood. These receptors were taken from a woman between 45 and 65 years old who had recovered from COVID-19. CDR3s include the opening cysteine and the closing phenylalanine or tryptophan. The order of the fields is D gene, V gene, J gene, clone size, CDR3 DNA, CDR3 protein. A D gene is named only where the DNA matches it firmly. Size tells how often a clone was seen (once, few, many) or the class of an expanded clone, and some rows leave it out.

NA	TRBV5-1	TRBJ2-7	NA	TGCGCCAGCAGCTTGGTTTCAGGGCCCGAGCAGTACTTC	CASSLVSGPEQYF
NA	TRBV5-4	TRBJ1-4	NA	TGTGCCAGCAGCCCCCCGGGCCGGGAGGGTGAAAAACTGTTTTTT	CASSPPGREGEKLFF
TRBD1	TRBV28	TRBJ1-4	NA	TGTGCCAGCAGTCAGGGGGATAATGAAAAACTGTTTTTT	CASSQGDNEKLFF
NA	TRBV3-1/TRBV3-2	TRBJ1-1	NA	TGTGCCAGCAGCGTACGAGGGGGAAGTGATGGGAACACTGAAGCTTTCTTT	CASSVRGGSDGNTEAFF
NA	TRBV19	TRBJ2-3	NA	TGTGCCAGTAGCCTCAGGCGAGGGACAGATACGCAGTATTTT	CASSLRRGTDTQYF
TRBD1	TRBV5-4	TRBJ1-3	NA	TGTGCCAGCAGCTTTGGCCAGGGGGCAATGGGGGGAAACACCATATATTTT	CASSFGQGAMGGNTIYF
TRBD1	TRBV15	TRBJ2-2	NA	TGTGCCACCGCAAGGACAGGGGGCAAAAACACCGGGGAGCTGTTTTTT	CATARTGGKNTGELFF
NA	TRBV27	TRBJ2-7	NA	TGTGCCAGCAGTTTATCGGTCAGGGGCCACGAGCAGTACTTC	CASSLSVRGHEQYF
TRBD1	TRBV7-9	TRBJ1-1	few	TGTGCCAGCAGCCCAGCGGCAGGGGGTAAGGCTTTCTTT	CASSPAAGGKAFF
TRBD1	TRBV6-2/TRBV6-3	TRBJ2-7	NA	TGTGCCAGCAGTTACCAGACAGGGAACGAGCAGTACTTC	CASSYQTGNEQYF
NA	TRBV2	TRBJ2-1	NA	TGTGCCGGGCGTGGGGACGGACAGAGCTCCTACAATGAGCAGTTCTTC	CAGRGDGQSSYNEQFF
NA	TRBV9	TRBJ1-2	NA	TGTGCCAGCAGCCCGGGTCCCAACTATGGCTACACCTTC	CASSPGPNYGYTF
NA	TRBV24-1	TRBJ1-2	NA	TGTGCCACCAGTGATTCCTACCCCCGACTCTATGGCTACACCTTC	CATSDSYPRLYGYTF
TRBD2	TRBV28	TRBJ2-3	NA	TGTGCCAGCAGTATGCAGGGACTAGCGGCCACAGATACGCAGTATTTT	CASSMQGLAATDTQYF
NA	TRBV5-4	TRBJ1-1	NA	TGTGCCAGCAGCTTGGGAGGGCCGGGGACTGAAGCTTTCTTT	CASSLGGPGTEAFF
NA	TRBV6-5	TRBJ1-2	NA	TGTGCCAGCAGTTACTCCCAGGACTATGGCTACACCTTC	CASSYSQDYGYTF
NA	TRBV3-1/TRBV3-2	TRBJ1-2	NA	TGTGCCAGCAGCCAACAGACAGGATCGGGCTACACCTTC	CASSQQTGSGYTF
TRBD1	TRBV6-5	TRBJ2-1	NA	TGTGCCAGCAGTTTAAGAGGACAGGGATACAATGAGCAGTTCTTC	CASSLRGQGYNEQFF
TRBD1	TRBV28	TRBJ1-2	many	TGTGCCAGCATTGCCGGGACAGGGAACTATGGCTACACCTTC	CASIAGTGNYGYTF